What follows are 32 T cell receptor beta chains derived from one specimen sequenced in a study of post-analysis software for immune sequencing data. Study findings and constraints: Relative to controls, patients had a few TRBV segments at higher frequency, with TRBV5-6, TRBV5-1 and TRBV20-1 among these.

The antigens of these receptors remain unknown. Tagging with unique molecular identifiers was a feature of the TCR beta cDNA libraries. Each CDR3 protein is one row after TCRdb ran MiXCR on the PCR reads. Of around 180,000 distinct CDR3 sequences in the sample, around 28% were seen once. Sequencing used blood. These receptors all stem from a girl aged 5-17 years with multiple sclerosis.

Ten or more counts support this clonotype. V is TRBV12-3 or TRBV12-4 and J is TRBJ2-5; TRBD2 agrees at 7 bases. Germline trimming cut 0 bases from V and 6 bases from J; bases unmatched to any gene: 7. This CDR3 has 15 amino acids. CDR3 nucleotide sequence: TGTGCCAGCAGTTTAGCGTCGGGGGGTCGGCAGACCCAGTACTTC. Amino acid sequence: CASSLASGGRQTQYF.

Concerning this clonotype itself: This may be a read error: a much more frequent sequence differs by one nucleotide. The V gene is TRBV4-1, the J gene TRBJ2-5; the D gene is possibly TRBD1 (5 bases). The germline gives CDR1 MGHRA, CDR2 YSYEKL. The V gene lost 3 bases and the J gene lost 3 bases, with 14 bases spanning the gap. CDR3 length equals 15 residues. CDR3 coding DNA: TGCGCCAGCAGCCACCGTTCGGACACTGAAGAGACCCAGTACTTC. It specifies CASSHRSDTEETQYF.

The CDR3 DNA follows: TGTGCCAGCAGTTATCGAGCGGGAGACACCGGGGAGCTGTTTTTT. As protein: CASSYRAGDTGELFF. The chain joins TRBV6-5 to TRBJ2-2; 8 bases match TRBD2. Germline V CDR1 and CDR2: MNHEY, SVGAGI. The CDR3 length is 15 residues. The trim removed 3 bases at V and 3 bases at J, leaving 3 bases unmatched.

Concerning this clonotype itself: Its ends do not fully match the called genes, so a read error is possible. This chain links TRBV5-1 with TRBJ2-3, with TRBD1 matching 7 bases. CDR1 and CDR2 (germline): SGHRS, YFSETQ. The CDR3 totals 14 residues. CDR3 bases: TGCGCCGGCAGCATACAGGGGTTTGATGATACGCAGTATTTT. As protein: CAGSIQGFDDTQYF.

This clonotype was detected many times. This CDR3 reads CASSLNPRQGEGEQYF. The CDR3 region has the DNA TGTGCCAGCAGCTTAAATCCGAGGCAGGGAGAAGGCGAGCAGTACTTC. This rearrangement joins TRBV7-8 to TRBJ2-5; D tentatively fits TRBD1 or TRBD2 (5 bases each). The J call may be faulty, since TRBJ2-7 better matches the DNA end. The CDR3 loop spans 16 amino acids. Germline V gives CDR1 SGHVS, CDR2 FQNEAQ.

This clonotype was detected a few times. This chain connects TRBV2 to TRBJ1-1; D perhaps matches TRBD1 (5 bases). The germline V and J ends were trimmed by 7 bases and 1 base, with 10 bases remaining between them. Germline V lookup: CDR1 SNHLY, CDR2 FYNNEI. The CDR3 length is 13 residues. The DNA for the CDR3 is TGTGCCAGCACATCTGGGGGGAACACTGAAGCTTTCTTT. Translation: CASTSGGNTEAFF.

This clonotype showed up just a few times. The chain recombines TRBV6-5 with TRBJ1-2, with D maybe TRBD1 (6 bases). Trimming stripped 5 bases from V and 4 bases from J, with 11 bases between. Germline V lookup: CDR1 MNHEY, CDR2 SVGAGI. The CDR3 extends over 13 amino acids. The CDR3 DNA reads TGTGCCAGCAGTCGCGGACAGAGCTATGGCTACACCTTC. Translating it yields CASSRGQSYGYTF.

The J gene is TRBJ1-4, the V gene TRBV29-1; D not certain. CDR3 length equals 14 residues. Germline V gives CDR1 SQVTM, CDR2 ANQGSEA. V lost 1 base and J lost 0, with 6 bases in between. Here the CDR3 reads CSVEVGSTNEKLFF. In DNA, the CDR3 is TGCAGCGTTGAAGTGGGGTCAACTAATGAAAAACTGTTTTTT.

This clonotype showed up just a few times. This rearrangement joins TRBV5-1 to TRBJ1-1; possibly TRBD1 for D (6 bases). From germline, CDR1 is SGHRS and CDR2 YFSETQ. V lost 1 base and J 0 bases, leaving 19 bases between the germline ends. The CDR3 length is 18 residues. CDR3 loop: CASSLRGRSVFLNTEAFF. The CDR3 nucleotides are TGCGCCAGCAGCTTGCGGGGGCGCTCCGTTTTTCTGAACACTGAAGCTTTCTTT.

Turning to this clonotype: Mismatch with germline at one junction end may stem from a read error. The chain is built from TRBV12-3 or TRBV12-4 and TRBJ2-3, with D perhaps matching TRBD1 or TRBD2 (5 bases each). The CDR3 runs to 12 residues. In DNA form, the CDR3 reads TGTGCCGGCAGAAGGGGAGCAGATGTGCAGTATTTT. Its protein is CAGRRGADVQYF.

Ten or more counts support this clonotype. For the CDR3, the DNA is TGCGCCAGCAGCCACCCGGGGGGCGTGAGCTCCTACAATGAGCAGTTCTTC. Translation: CASSHPGGVSSYNEQFF. This rearrangement joins TRBV4-1 to TRBJ2-1; perhaps TRBD2 as D (7 bases). Germline-derived CDR1 and CDR2 are MGHRA and YSYEKL. V shed 3 bases and J shed 0 bases, with 15 bases lying between them. This CDR3 comprises 17 residues.

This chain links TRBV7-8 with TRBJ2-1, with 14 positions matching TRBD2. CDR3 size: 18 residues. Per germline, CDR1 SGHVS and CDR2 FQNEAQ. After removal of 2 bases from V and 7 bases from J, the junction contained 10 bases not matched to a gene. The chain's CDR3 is CASSLNSGTSGRGNEQFF. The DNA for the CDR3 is TGTGCCAGCAGCTTAAACTCCGGGACTAGCGGGAGAGGGAATGAGCAGTTCTTC.

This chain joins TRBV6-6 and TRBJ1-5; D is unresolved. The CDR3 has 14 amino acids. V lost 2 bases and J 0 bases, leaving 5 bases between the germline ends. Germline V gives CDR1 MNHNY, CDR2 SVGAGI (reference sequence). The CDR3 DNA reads TGTGCCAGCAGTTACCTATATAGCAATCAGCCCCAGCATTTT. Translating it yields CASSYLYSNQPQHF.

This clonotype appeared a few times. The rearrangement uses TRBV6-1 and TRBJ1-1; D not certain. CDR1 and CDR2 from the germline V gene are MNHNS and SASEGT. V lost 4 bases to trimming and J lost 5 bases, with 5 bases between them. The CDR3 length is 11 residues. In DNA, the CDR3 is TGTGCCAGCAGTGTGGGGACTGAAGCTTTCTTT. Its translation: CASSVGTEAFF.

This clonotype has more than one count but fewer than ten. The CDR3 DNA follows: TGTGCCAGCCGAAGGGGTTTAATCGATTCGGGTGGCTACACCTTC. Protein product: CASRRGLIDSGGYTF. The chain is built from TRBV6-5 and TRBJ1-2; a possible D gene is TRBD1 (5 bases). CDR1 MNHEY and CDR2 SVGAGI come from the germline V gene. This CDR3 spans 15 amino acids. V gave up 8 bases and J gave up 7 bases, with 23 bases separating them.

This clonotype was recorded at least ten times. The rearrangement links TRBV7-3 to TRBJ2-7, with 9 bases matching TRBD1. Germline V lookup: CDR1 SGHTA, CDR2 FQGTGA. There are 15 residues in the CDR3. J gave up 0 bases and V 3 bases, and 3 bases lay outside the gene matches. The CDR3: CASSLGTGISYEQYF. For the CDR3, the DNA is TGTGCCAGCAGCTTGGGGACAGGGATCTCCTACGAGCAGTACTTC.

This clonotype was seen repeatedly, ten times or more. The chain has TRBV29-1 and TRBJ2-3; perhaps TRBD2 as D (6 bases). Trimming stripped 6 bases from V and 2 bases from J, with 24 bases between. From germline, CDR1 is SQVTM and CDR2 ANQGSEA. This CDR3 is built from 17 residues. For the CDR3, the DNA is TGCAGCGTCCTCGGGTGGTATGCGGGGAAGACCACAGATACGCAGTATTTT. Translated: CSVLGWYAGKTTDTQYF.

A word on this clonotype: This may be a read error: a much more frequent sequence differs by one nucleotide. The CDR3, as DNA: TGCGCCAGCAGCCCAGGGACCTCCTACGGGCAGTACTTC. Translated, it gives CASSPGTSYGQYF. This chain links TRBV4-1 with TRBJ2-5; either TRBD1 or TRBD2 may supply D (5 bases each). CDR1 and CDR2 (germline): MGHRA, YSYEKL. The CDR3 is made up of 13 amino acids. The ends were cut back, 4 bases at V and 11 bases at J, with 17 bases in the middle.

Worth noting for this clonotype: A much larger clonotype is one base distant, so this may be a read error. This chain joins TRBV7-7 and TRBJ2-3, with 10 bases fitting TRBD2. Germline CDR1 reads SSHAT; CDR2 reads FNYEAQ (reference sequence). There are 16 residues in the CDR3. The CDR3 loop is CASSTPKTSGTDTQYF. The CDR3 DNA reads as TGTGCTAGCAGCACCCCCAAGACTAGCGGGACAGATACGCAGTATTTT.

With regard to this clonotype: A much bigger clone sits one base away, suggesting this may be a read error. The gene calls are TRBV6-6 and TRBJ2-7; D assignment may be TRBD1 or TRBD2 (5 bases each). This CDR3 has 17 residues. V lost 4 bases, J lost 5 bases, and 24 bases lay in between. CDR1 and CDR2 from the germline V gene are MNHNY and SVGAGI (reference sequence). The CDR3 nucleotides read TGTGCCAGCAGTTCGACTCGGGACCAATCAGCCGCCGACGAGCAGTACTTC. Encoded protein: CASSSTRDQSAADEQYF.

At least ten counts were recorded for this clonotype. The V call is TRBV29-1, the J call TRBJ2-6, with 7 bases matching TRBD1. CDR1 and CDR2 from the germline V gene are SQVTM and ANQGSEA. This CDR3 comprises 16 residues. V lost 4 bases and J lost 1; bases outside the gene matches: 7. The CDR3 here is CSVASQGESGANVLTF. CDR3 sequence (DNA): TGCAGCGTTGCGTCCCAGGGGGAATCTGGGGCCAACGTCCTGACTTTC.

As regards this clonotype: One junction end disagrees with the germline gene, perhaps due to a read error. In DNA, the CDR3 is TGTGCCAGCAGTTGGGGACCGAGCGCAGATACGCAATATTTT. It encodes CASSWGPSADTQYF. The V call is TRBV12-3 or TRBV12-4, the J call TRBJ2-3; D could derive from TRBD1 or TRBD2 (5 bases each). This CDR3 contains 14 residues.

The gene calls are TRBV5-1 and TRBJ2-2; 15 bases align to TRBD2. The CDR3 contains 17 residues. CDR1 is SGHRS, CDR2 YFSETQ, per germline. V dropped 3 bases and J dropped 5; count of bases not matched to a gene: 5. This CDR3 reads CASSSGLAGGPTGELFF. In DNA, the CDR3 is TGCGCCAGCAGCTCCGGACTAGCGGGAGGGCCAACCGGGGAGCTGTTTTTT.

The CDR3 nucleotides are TGTGCCACCAGCAGACGGACCGAAGAGACCCAGTACTTC. The encoded protein is CATSRRTEETQYF. This chain uses TRBV15 with TRBJ2-5; D gene unclear. The CDR3 runs 13 residues. Germline assignment: CDR1 LNHNV and CDR2 YYDKDF (reference sequence). Trimming pared 2 bases from V and 3 bases from J, leaving 7 bases between.

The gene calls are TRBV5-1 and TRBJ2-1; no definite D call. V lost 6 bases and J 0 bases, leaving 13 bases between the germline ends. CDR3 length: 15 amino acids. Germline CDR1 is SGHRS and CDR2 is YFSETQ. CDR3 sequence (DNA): TGCGCCAGCAAGGGTGAGAGCAGCTCCTACAATGAGCAGTTCTTC. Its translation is CASKGESSSYNEQFF. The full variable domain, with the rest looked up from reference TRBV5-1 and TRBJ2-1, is KAGVTQTPRYLIKTRGQQVTLSCSPISGHRSVSWYQQTPGQGLQFLFEYFSETQRNKGNFPGRFSGRQFSNSRSEMNVSTLELGDSALYLCASKGESSSYNEQFFGPGTRLTVL.

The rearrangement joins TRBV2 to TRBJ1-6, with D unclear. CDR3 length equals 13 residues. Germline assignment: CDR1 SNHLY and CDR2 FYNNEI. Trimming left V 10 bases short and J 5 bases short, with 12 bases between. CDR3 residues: CANQQMHNSPLHF. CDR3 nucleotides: TGTGCCAACCAACAGATGCATAATTCACCCCTCCACTTT.

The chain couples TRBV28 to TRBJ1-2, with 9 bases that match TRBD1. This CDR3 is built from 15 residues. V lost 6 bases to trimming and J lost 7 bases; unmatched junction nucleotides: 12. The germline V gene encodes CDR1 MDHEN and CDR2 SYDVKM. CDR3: CASSYARTGDAGYTF. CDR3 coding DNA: TGTGCCAGCAGCTACGCCCGGACAGGGGATGCTGGCTACACCTTC.

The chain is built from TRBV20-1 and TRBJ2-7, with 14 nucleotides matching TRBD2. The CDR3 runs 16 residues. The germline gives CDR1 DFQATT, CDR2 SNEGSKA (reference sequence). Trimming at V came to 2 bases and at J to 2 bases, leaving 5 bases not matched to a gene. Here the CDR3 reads CSARKWTSGRTYEQYF. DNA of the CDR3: TGCAGTGCTAGAAAGTGGACTAGCGGGAGGACCTACGAGCAGTACTTC.

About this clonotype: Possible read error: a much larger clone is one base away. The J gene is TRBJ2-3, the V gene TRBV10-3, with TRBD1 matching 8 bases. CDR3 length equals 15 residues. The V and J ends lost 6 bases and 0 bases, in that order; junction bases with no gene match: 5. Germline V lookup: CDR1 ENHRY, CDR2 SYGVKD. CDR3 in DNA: TGTGCCATCAGCCAGGGACAGGCTAGCACAGATACGCAGTATTTT. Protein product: CAISQGQASTDTQYF.

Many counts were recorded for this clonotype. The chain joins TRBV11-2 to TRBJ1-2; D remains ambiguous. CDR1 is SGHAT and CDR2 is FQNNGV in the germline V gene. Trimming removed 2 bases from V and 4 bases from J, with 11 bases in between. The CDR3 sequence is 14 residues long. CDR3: CASSLTPDGYGYTF. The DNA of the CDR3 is TGTGCCAGCAGCTTAACGCCGGACGGCTATGGCTACACCTTC.

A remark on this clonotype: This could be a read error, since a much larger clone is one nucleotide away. The CDR3 sequence: CASHSGGRYNGQFF. CDR3 DNA: TGTGCCAGTCATTCAGGAGGGAGATACAATGGGCAGTTCTTC. This sequence joins TRBV25-1 and TRBJ2-1, with D tentatively TRBD2 (6 bases). The CDR3 is made up of 14 amino acids. Germline V gene sequence: CDR1 MGHDK, CDR2 SYGVNS. The complete variable domain, with remaining parts taken from reference TRBV25-1 and TRBJ2-1, reads EADIYQTPRYLVIGTGKKITLECSQTMGHDKMYWYQQDPGMELHLIHYSYGVNSTEKGDLSSESTVSRIRTEHFPLTLESARPSHTSQYLCASHSGGRYNGQFFGPGTRLTVL.

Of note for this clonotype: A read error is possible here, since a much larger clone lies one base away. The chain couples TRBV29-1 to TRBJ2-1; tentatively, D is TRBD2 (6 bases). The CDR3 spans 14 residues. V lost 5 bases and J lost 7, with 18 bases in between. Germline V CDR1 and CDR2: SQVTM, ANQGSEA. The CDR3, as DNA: TGCAGCGTTCAGACTAACGGGAGCCGTAATGAGCAGTTCTTC. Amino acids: CSVQTNGSRNEQFF.